This is a list of T cell receptor beta chains from one sample in a study of shared clonotypes between healthy human individuals. The repertoire was sequenced with immunoSEQ multiplex PCR; TCRdb's copy has only in-frame clones and lacks some. The sample has around 2,000,000 clones; about 95% are singletons. The specimen was naive CD8+ T cells sorted from blood. All receptors come from a young man in good health. CDR3s include the opening cysteine and the closing phenylalanine or tryptophan. The order of the fields is V gene, J gene, D gene, clone size, CDR3 protein, CDR3 DNA. A D gene is named only where the DNA matches it firmly. Size is omitted from some rows. Given values are once, few, many or a class for expanded clones.

v_call: TRBV6-5; j_call: TRBJ2-7; d_call: -; clone_size: few; cdr3_aa: CASSYSEETLIYEQYF; cdr3_nt: TGTGCCAGCAGTTACTCGGAGGAAACCCTCATTTACGAGCAGTACTTC
v_call: TRBV27; j_call: TRBJ2-7; d_call: -; clone_size: -; cdr3_aa: CASSKTWGSSYEQYF; cdr3_nt: TGTGCCAGCAGTAAGACCTGGGGAAGCTCCTACGAGCAGTACTTC
v_call: TRBV19; j_call: TRBJ2-7; d_call: TRBD2; clone_size: once; cdr3_aa: CASSITSGSYEQYF; cdr3_nt: TGTGCCAGTAGTATCACTAGCGGGAGCTACGAGCAGTACTTC
v_call: TRBV27; j_call: TRBJ2-2; d_call: TRBD2; clone_size: -; cdr3_aa: CASSVRGSGMPNTGELFF; cdr3_nt: TGTGCCAGCAGTGTCCGGGGGAGCGGGATGCCGAACACCGGGGAGCTGTTTTTT
v_call: TRBV4-1; j_call: TRBJ2-7; d_call: TRBD1; clone_size: -; cdr3_aa: CASSQVGTVGEQYF; cdr3_nt: TGCGCCAGCAGCCAAGTCGGGACAGTGGGCGAGCAGTACTTC
v_call: TRBV5-1; j_call: TRBJ2-5; d_call: -; clone_size: -; cdr3_aa: CASSFLFQQETQYF; cdr3_nt: TGCGCCAGCAGCTTTCTGTTCCAACAAGAGACCCAGTACTTC
v_call: TRBV25-1; j_call: TRBJ2-3; d_call: -; clone_size: -; cdr3_aa: CASTWGSSDTQYF; cdr3_nt: TGTGCCAGCACCTGGGGAAGTTCCGATACGCAGTATTTT
v_call: TRBV7-9; j_call: TRBJ1-2; d_call: -; clone_size: -; cdr3_aa: CASSGGQFTNYGYTF; cdr3_nt: TGTGCCAGCAGCGGAGGGCAGTTCACTAACTATGGCTACACCTTC
v_call: TRBV13; j_call: TRBJ1-1; d_call: TRBD1; clone_size: -; cdr3_aa: CASSQRTGSTEAFF; cdr3_nt: TGTGCCAGCAGCCAACGGACAGGAAGCACTGAAGCTTTCTTT
v_call: TRBV10-3; j_call: TRBJ2-3; d_call: TRBD2; clone_size: -; cdr3_aa: CAISEVLAASSTDTQYF; cdr3_nt: TGTGCCATCAGTGAGGTTCTAGCGGCCTCTAGCACAGATACGCAGTATTTT
v_call: TRBV27; j_call: TRBJ1-4; d_call: -; clone_size: -; cdr3_aa: CASSLQTPTATNEKLFF; cdr3_nt: TGTGCCAGCAGTTTACAGACACCAACTGCAACTAATGAAAAACTGTTTTTT
v_call: TRBV4-1; j_call: TRBJ2-1; d_call: -; clone_size: -; cdr3_aa: CASSQENRNEQFF; cdr3_nt: TGCGCCAGCAGCCAAGAGAACCGCAATGAGCAGTTCTTC
v_call: TRBV5-4; j_call: TRBJ2-3; d_call: TRBD2; clone_size: -; cdr3_aa: CASTGAGGITDTQYF; cdr3_nt: TGTGCCAGCACGGGAGCGGGAGGGATCACAGATACGCAGTATTTT
v_call: TRBV7-6; j_call: TRBJ2-2; d_call: TRBD1; clone_size: -; cdr3_aa: CASRDPQGARGTGELFF; cdr3_nt: TGTGCCAGCAGGGATCCACAGGGGGCGCGAGGGACCGGGGAGCTGTTTTTT
v_call: TRBV27; j_call: TRBJ2-2; d_call: -; clone_size: -; cdr3_aa: CASRRGRELFF; cdr3_nt: TGTGCCAGCCGACGGGGGAGGGAGCTGTTTTTT
v_call: TRBV7-9; j_call: TRBJ2-1; d_call: TRBD2; clone_size: -; cdr3_aa: CASCLGGNEQFF; cdr3_nt: TGTGCCAGCTGTCTGGGGGGGAATGAGCAGTTCTTC
v_call: TRBV14; j_call: TRBJ2-7; d_call: -; clone_size: -; cdr3_aa: CASSQGWLSEQYF; cdr3_nt: TGTGCCAGCAGCCAAGGGTGGTTAAGCGAGCAGTACTTC
v_call: TRBV27; j_call: TRBJ2-5; d_call: TRBD2; clone_size: -; cdr3_aa: CASSLLASGGFQETQYF; cdr3_nt: TGTGCCAGCAGTTTACTTGCTAGCGGGGGGTTCCAAGAGACCCAGTACTTC
v_call: TRBV7-9; j_call: TRBJ1-1; d_call: TRBD1; clone_size: once; cdr3_aa: CASSFRTGTEEAFF; cdr3_nt: TGTGCCAGCAGTTTTCGGACAGGGACCGAGGAAGCTTTCTTT
v_call: TRBV7-6; j_call: TRBJ1-1; d_call: TRBD1; clone_size: -; cdr3_aa: CASSLRQGPNTEAFF; cdr3_nt: TGTGCCAGCAGTTTACGACAGGGGCCTAACACTGAAGCTTTCTTT
v_call: TRBV6-5; j_call: TRBJ1-5; d_call: -; clone_size: -; cdr3_aa: CASSYAIRGQPQHF; cdr3_nt: TGTGCCAGCAGTTACGCTATCAGGGGACAGCCCCAGCATTTT
v_call: TRBV5-5; j_call: TRBJ1-4; d_call: -; clone_size: -; cdr3_aa: CASSLEGEDAFRKLFF; cdr3_nt: TGTGCCAGCAGCTTGGAGGGGGAGGATGCCTTTCGCAAACTGTTTTTT
v_call: TRBV27; j_call: TRBJ2-5; d_call: TRBD2; clone_size: -; cdr3_aa: CASSSGGVWSSQETQYF; cdr3_nt: TGTGCCAGCAGCTCCGGGGGGGTTTGGTCTTCCCAAGAGACCCAGTACTTC
v_call: TRBV7-9; j_call: TRBJ2-7; d_call: -; clone_size: -; cdr3_aa: CASSLEVPYEQYF; cdr3_nt: TGTGCCAGCAGCTTAGAGGTCCCCTACGAGCAGTACTTC
v_call: TRBV29-1; j_call: TRBJ1-1; d_call: -; clone_size: -; cdr3_aa: CSVDGSGVATEAFF; cdr3_nt: TGCAGCGTTGACGGGTCGGGGGTGGCCACTGAAGCTTTCTTT
v_call: TRBV4-2; j_call: TRBJ1-2; d_call: -; clone_size: -; cdr3_aa: CASSQERQLGGYTF; cdr3_nt: TGTGCCAGCAGCCAAGAGAGACAATTAGGTGGCTACACCTTC
v_call: TRBV28; j_call: TRBJ2-7; d_call: -; clone_size: -; cdr3_aa: CASSSTYEQYF; cdr3_nt: TGTGCCAGCAGTTCCACCTACGAGCAGTACTTC
v_call: TRBV9; j_call: TRBJ2-7; d_call: -; clone_size: -; cdr3_aa: CASSNGEGVSPYEQYF; cdr3_nt: TGTGCCAGCAGCAACGGAGAGGGGGTCTCCCCCTACGAGCAGTACTTC
v_call: TRBV19; j_call: TRBJ1-2; d_call: -; clone_size: -; cdr3_aa: CASRWGDGGYTF; cdr3_nt: TGTGCCAGTAGATGGGGGGACGGTGGCTACACCTTC
v_call: TRBV13; j_call: TRBJ1-1; d_call: -; clone_size: few; cdr3_aa: CASSLGQMNTEAFF; cdr3_nt: TGTGCCAGCAGCTTAGGACAGATGAACACTGAAGCTTTCTTT
v_call: TRBV27; j_call: TRBJ2-1; d_call: -; clone_size: -; cdr3_aa: CASSLNVGDSPRNEQFF; cdr3_nt: TGTGCCAGCAGTTTAAATGTGGGAGATTCCCCACGGAATGAGCAGTTCTTC